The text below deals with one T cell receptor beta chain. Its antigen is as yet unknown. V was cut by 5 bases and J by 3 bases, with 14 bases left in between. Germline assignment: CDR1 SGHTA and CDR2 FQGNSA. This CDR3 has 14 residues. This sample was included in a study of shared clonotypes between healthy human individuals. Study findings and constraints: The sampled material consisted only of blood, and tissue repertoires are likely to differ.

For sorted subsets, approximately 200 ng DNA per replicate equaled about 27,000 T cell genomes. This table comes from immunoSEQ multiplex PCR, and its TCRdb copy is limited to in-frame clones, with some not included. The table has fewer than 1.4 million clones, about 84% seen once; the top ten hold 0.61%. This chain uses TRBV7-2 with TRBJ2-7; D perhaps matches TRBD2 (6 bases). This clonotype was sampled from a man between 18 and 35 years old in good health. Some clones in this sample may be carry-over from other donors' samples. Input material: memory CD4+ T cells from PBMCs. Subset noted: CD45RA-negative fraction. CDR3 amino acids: CASSQTGTDYEQYF. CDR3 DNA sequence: TGTGCCAGCAGCCAAACCGGGACTGACTACGAGCAGTACTTC.